Below are 2 T cell receptor beta chains sequenced from a single sample in a study of blood T cell repertoires in COVID-19. Only in-frame clones appear in the TCRdb table, and some are missing; sequencing was by immunoSEQ multiplex PCR. The sample consists of 110,000 or so clones, roughly 85% of them appearing once. Sequenced: peripheral blood. All receptors derive from a human donor in a cohort sampled during active COVID-19.

CDR3 protein: CASRQPYYEQYF. The CDR3, as DNA: TGTGCCTCCAGGCAGCCGTACTACGAGCAGTACTTC. This chain uses TRBV2 with TRBJ2-7; D not certain. This CDR3 has 12 amino acids. Germline V gene sequence: CDR1 SNHLY, CDR2 FYNNEI. V lost 11 bases to trimming and J lost 3 bases, with 14 bases between them.

The V gene is TRBV6-6, the J gene TRBJ1-1; D is possibly TRBD1 (5 bases). CDR1 is MNHNY, CDR2 SVGAGI, per germline (reference sequence). V was shortened by 6 bases and J by 1 base, with 18 bases between the two germline ends. This CDR3 contains 16 residues. The CDR3 loop reads CASSHLSTGGNTEAFF. The CDR3 DNA follows: TGTGCCAGCAGCCACCTCTCAACCGGGGGGAACACTGAAGCTTTCTTT.